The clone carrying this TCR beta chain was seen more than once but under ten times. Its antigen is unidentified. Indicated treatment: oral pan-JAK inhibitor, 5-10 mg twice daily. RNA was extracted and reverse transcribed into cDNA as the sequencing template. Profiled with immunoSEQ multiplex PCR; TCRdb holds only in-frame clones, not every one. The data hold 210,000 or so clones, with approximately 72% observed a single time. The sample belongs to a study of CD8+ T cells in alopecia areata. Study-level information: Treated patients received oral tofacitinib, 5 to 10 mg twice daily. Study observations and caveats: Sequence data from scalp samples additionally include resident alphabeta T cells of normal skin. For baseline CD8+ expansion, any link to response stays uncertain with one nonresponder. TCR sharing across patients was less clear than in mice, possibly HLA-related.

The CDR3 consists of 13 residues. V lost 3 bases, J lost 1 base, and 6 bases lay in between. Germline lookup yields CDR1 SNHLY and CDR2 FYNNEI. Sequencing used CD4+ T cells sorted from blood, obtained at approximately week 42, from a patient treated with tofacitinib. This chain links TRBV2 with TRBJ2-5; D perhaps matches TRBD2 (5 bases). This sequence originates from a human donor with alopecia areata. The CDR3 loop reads CASSDSGQETQYF. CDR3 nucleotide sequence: TGTGCCAGCAGTGACAGCGGCCAAGAGACCCAGTACTTC.